The 20 T cell receptor beta chains presented below share a single source sample, sequenced in a study of shared T cell receptors in the human thymus. Assay: immunoSEQ multiplex PCR; the TCRdb copy retains only in-frame clones and omits some. The sample consists of some 400,000 clones, 85% to 95% of them appearing once. Sequenced input: thymocytes. All receptors come from a human donor.

The V call is TRBV5-1, the J call TRBJ2-1, with no clear D. Trimming shortened V by 0 bases and J by 5 bases, and 12 bases separated the two germline ends. The germline gives CDR1 SGHRS, CDR2 YFSETQ. The CDR3 is 15 amino acids. The CDR3 bases are TGCGCCAGCAGCTTGGATGACGCGTCTCACAATGAGCAGTTCTTC. Translating it yields CASSLDDASHNEQFF.

The CDR3 DNA reads as TGCAGCGTTGAGGGTGAACCCGGCAGTAGCTCCTACGAGCAGTACTTC. Residues: CSVEGEPGSSSYEQYF. The chain combines TRBV29-1 with TRBJ2-7; D unclear. Germline-derived CDR1 and CDR2 are SQVTM and ANQGSEA. The CDR3 consists of 16 residues. V lost 3 bases to trimming and J lost 0 bases, with 18 bases between them.

This chain uses TRBV5-1 with TRBJ2-7; 7 bases agree with TRBD1. The V gene end was trimmed by 4 bases and the J gene end by 4 bases; junction bases not matched to a gene: 14. Looked up from germline, CDR1 is SGHRS and CDR2 is YFSETQ. The CDR3 is made up of 16 amino acids. The CDR3 here is CASSNGTDQIFYEQYF. CDR3 in DNA: TGCGCCAGCAGCAATGGGACAGACCAGATCTTTTACGAGCAGTACTTC. Full variable domain (remainder filled in from reference TRBV5-1 and TRBJ2-7): KAGVTQTPRYLIKTRGQQVTLSCSPISGHRSVSWYQQTPGQGLQFLFEYFSETQRNKGNFPGRFSGRQFSNSRSEMNVSTLELGDSALYLCASSNGTDQIFYEQYFGPGTRLTVT.

This sequence joins TRBV19 and TRBJ1-1; TRBD1 might be the D (5 bases). The length of the CDR3 is 16 residues. V shed 5 bases and J shed 6 bases, with 22 bases lying between them. In germline, CDR1 is LNHDA, CDR2 SQIVND (reference sequence). The CDR3 spells CASSLQPGGGGAEAFF. The CDR3 nucleotides are TGTGCCAGTAGTCTCCAACCGGGGGGGGGAGGCGCTGAAGCTTTCTTT.

This chain links TRBV7-8 with TRBJ2-3, with TRBD2 matching over 11 bases. From germline, CDR1 is SGHVS and CDR2 FQNEAQ. The CDR3 loop spans 17 amino acids. With V trimmed by 3 bases and J by 0 bases, 5 bases remained unmatched. For the CDR3, the DNA is TGTGCCAGCAGCTTTGTGACTAGCGGGACTAGCACAGATACGCAGTATTTT. Its translation: CASSFVTSGTSTDTQYF.

The rearrangement joins TRBV27 to TRBJ2-7, with D perhaps given as TRBD1 or TRBD2 (5 bases each). The CDR3 length is 18 residues. From germline, CDR1 is MNHEY and CDR2 SMNVEV (reference sequence). The V gene lost 4 bases and the J gene lost 3 bases, with 25 bases spanning the gap. The CDR3 sequence: CASSSIGTNPLLLYEQYF. The CDR3 DNA reads as TGTGCCAGCAGTTCCATCGGGACCAACCCCCTTCTTCTCTACGAGCAGTACTTC.

The rearrangement joins TRBV30 to TRBJ1-2; D remains unclear. V dropped 3 bases and J dropped 5 bases, with 13 bases sitting between them. Germline loops: CDR1 GTSNPN, CDR2 SVGIG (reference sequence). This CDR3 contains 13 residues. The DNA of the CDR3 is TGTGCCTGGAGCTTGCCCTTTGAATATGGCTACACCTTC. It specifies CAWSLPFEYGYTF.

This clone was recorded once. The chain carries TRBV4-1 and TRBJ1-2; D is unresolved. The CDR3 loop spans 15 amino acids. Trimming pared 0 bases from V and 3 bases from J, leaving 11 bases between. Germline V CDR1 and CDR2: MGHRA, YSYEKL. The CDR3 protein is CASSQEGTDYYGYTF. CDR3 bases: TGCGCCAGCAGCCAAGAAGGTACGGATTACTATGGCTACACCTTC.

This chain joins TRBV5-4 and TRBJ2-7, with 7 bases identical to TRBD1. The CDR3 covers 13 residues. The trim removed 5 bases at V and 5 bases at J, leaving 7 bases unmatched. Germline V gives CDR1 SGHNT, CDR2 YYREEE (reference sequence). CDR3 in amino acids: CASSRTGVDEQYF. In DNA form, the CDR3 reads TGTGCCAGCAGTCGGACAGGTGTGGACGAGCAGTACTTC.

This chain connects TRBV27 to TRBJ2-7; 7 positions match TRBD1. J gave up 2 bases and V 6 bases, and 7 bases lay outside the gene matches. The length of the CDR3 is 14 residues. Germline V gene data show CDR1 as MNHEY and CDR2 as SMNVEV (reference sequence). The DNA of the CDR3 is TGTGCCAGCAGATCGGGACAGATAGCCTACGAGCAGTACTTC. Protein product: CASRSGQIAYEQYF.

This rearrangement joins TRBV28 to TRBJ2-5; 7 bases map to TRBD1. Germline V gives CDR1 MDHEN, CDR2 SYDVKM. The CDR3 has 13 amino acids. V gave up 6 bases and J gave up 4 bases; unmatched junction bases: 5. CDR3 loop: CASSPTGAETQYF. The CDR3 DNA reads TGTGCCAGCAGCCCTACAGGGGCAGAGACCCAGTACTTC. The whole variable domain, remainder taken from reference TRBV28 and TRBJ2-5, is DVKVTQSSRYLVKRTGEKVFLECVQDMDHENMFWYRQDPGLGLRLIYFSYDVKMKEKGDIPEGYSVSREKKERFSLILESASTNQTSMYLCASSPTGAETQYFGPGTRLLVL.

J is TRBJ2-3 and V is TRBV6-1; possible D gene TRBD2, 7 bases. This CDR3 has 15 amino acids. With 8 bases removed from V and 0 bases from J, the gap between germline ends came to 15 bases. Germline-derived CDR1 and CDR2 are MNHNS and SASEGT. CDR3 sequence (DNA): TGTGCCAGCCCTAGGGGGGGGCTGAGCACAGATACGCAGTATTTT. Protein product: CASPRGGLSTDTQYF.

The chain employs TRBV20-1 and TRBJ1-1; no reliable D call. The V gene lost 3 bases and the J gene lost 7 bases, with 6 bases spanning the gap. Germline V gives CDR1 DFQATT, CDR2 SNEGSKA (reference sequence). The CDR3 length is 10 residues. In DNA form, the CDR3 reads TGCAGTGCTAGTAGGAGTGAAGCTTTCTTT. Its translation: CSASRSEAFF.

The genes are TRBV19 and TRBJ2-1; D is possibly TRBD2 (6 bases). This CDR3 is 21 amino acids long. V was pared by 3 bases and J by 4 bases, with 31 bases between. Germline CDR1 reads LNHDA; CDR2 reads SQIVND (reference sequence). In DNA form, the CDR3 reads TGTGCCAGTAGTATTTATCGATTAGGGACTCCGGCGATTTATAGATACAATGAGCAGTTCTTC. Encoded protein: CASSIYRLGTPAIYRYNEQFF.

The CDR3 spells CASSPLDRRSGNTIYF. The CDR3 DNA follows: TGTGCCAGCAGTCCACTGGACCGCCGCTCTGGAAACACCATATATTTT. The chain is built from TRBV28 and TRBJ1-3; no definite D call. There are 16 residues in the CDR3. Between the trimmed V and J ends, which lost 5 bases and 0 bases, there was a span of 14 bases. Germline CDR1 is MDHEN and CDR2 is SYDVKM.

The rearrangement links TRBV29-1 to TRBJ1-3; no clear D. V was cut by 7 bases and J by 3 bases, with 7 bases left in between. The length of the CDR3 is 11 residues. Germline V gives CDR1 SQVTM, CDR2 ANQGSEA. Written as DNA, the CDR3 is TGCAGCGCCCGAGGTGGAAACACCATATATTTT. Encoded protein: CSARGGNTIYF.

The J gene is TRBJ1-4, the V gene TRBV19; weak D call: TRBD1 (5 bases). Per the germline V gene, CDR1 is LNHDA and CDR2 is SQIVND (reference sequence). The CDR3 runs 15 residues. V shed 5 bases and J shed 4 bases, with 14 bases lying between them. The CDR3, as DNA: TGTGCCAGTAGTGTCAGGGACGGATATAATGAAAAACTGTTTTTT. Its translation: CASSVRDGYNEKLFF. The variable domain in full, completed from reference TRBV19 and TRBJ1-4, reads DGGITQSPKYLFRKEGQNVTLSCEQNLNHDAMYWYRQDPGQGLRLIYYSQIVNDFQKGDIAEGYSVSREKKESFPLTVTSAQKNPTAFYLCASSVRDGYNEKLFFGSGTQLSVL.

This chain links TRBV28 with TRBJ2-4, with D possibly being TRBD1 (5 bases). With 5 bases removed from V and 3 bases from J, the gap between germline ends came to 32 bases. Germline CDR1 MDHEN, CDR2 SYDVKM. This CDR3 spans 21 amino acids. CDR3 region: CASSKTIWTPAAKIDKNIQYF. The CDR3 coding sequence is TGTGCCAGCAGTAAGACGATCTGGACACCTGCGGCTAAGATAGACAAAAACATTCAGTACTTC.

The chain employs TRBV10-1 and TRBJ2-1; TRBD2 agrees at 16 bases. The germline gives CDR1 WNHNN, CDR2 SYGVQD (reference sequence). This CDR3 has 15 amino acids. Losses at the gene ends were 5 bases for V and 9 bases for J; bases not matched to a gene: 4. CDR3 in DNA: TGCGCCAGCAGTAGGGGACTAGCGGGAGGGGGTGAGCAGTTCTTC. This encodes CASSRGLAGGGEQFF.

The J gene is TRBJ2-7, the V gene TRBV9; D may be TRBD1 (6 bases). Germline assignment: CDR1 SGDLS and CDR2 YYNGEE. V was shortened by 0 bases and J by 2 bases, with 12 bases between the two germline ends. This CDR3 region has 15 residues. The CDR3 bases are TGTGCCAGCAGCGTAGCCACAGGGTTCGCCTACGAGCAGTACTTC. This gives the protein CASSVATGFAYEQYF.